These 7 T cell receptor beta chains share one sample of origin, sequenced in a study of T-cell reconstitution after alpha-beta-depleted transplantation in children. A library of TCRbeta sequences, prepared with unique molecular identifiers, was generated. MiXCR was run by TCRdb on the PCR reads, yielding one entry per CDR3 protein. The sample carries approximately 300,000 distinct CDR3 sequences, more than 9% recorded once. This specimen consisted of peripheral blood, obtained 180 days after TCRalphabeta/CD19-depleted stem cell transplant. These TCRs come from a male patient between 2 and 15 years old who had a stem cell transplant for chronic granulomatous disease, so the T cells may come from the graft donor.

This clonotype was counted at least ten times. V is TRBV4-3 and J is TRBJ2-5, with 9 bases aligning to TRBD2. Germline V gives CDR1 LGHNA, CDR2 YSLEER. CDR3 length: 14 residues. V lost 3 bases and J lost 4; bases outside the gene matches: 3. The CDR3 spells CASSQRGGRETQYF. CDR3 coding DNA: TGCGCCAGCAGCCAGCGGGGGGGCCGAGAGACCCAGTACTTC.

This clonotype was recorded only once. The chain has TRBV12-3 or TRBV12-4 and TRBJ2-7, with TRBD1 matching over 7 bases. V lost 10 bases and J lost 0; bases outside the gene matches: 24. The CDR3 extends over 19 amino acids. The DNA for the CDR3 is TGTGCCATCTGTTTGGCCCGGGTCAAACAGGGGCCGAGCTCCTACGAGCAGTACTTC. Its protein product is CAICLARVKQGPSSYEQYF.

This clonotype has ten or more counts. V gene TRBV3-1 combines with J gene TRBJ2-2; D is uncertain. CDR3 length: 13 residues. The V end was cut by 1 base, the J end by 6 bases, with 6 bases between. Germline-derived CDR1 and CDR2 are LGHDT and YNNKEL (reference sequence). This CDR3 is CASSQVLPGELFF. CDR3 DNA sequence: TGTGCCAGCAGCCAAGTTCTGCCCGGGGAGCTGTTTTTT.

This clonotype was counted at least ten times. The chain carries TRBV7-9 and TRBJ2-2, with unresolved D. This CDR3 has 17 residues. V was pared by 5 bases and J by 6 bases, with 22 bases between. CDR1 and CDR2 (germline): SEHNR, FQNEAQ (reference sequence). CDR3 sequence: CASSPHWTAGSPGELFF. Here the CDR3 DNA reads TGTGCCAGCAGCCCCCATTGGACGGCTGGATCACCCGGGGAGCTGTTTTTT.

This clonotype was seen at least ten times. V and J are TRBV25-1 and TRBJ2-3; D unresolved. This CDR3 comprises 13 residues. V lost 5 bases to trimming and J lost 6 bases, with 12 bases between them. From germline, CDR1 is MGHDK and CDR2 SYGVNS. The CDR3 DNA reads as TGTGCCAGCAGTTCCCTCAGGAGCGATACGCAGTATTTT. This gives the protein CASSSLRSDTQYF.

This clonotype was seen many times. The chain is built from TRBV20-1 and TRBJ2-7, with unresolved D. Trimming left V 3 bases short and J 0 bases short, with 9 bases between. Germline CDR1 reads DFQATT; CDR2 reads SNEGSKA (reference sequence). The CDR3 is 13 amino acids. For the CDR3, the DNA is TGCAGTGCTAGCCCCTGGAGCTCCTACGAGCAGTACTTC. Protein product: CSASPWSSYEQYF.

Concerning this clonotype: A much more abundant neighbour one base away suggests this may be a read error. The J gene is TRBJ1-2, the V gene TRBV12-3 or TRBV12-4, with TRBD1 matching over 9 bases. The length of the CDR3 is 11 residues. V shed 9 bases and J 9 bases; nucleotides not matched to a gene: 5. CDR3 amino acids: CASRQGDSYTF. The CDR3 DNA reads as TGTGCCAGTAGACAGGGGGATAGCTACACCTTC.